These 28 T cell receptor beta chains came from one sample sequenced in a study of chemoradiotherapy in HPV16-positive cancers (dated by TCRdb to between 2020 and 2023). The library was prepared using the immunoSEQ multiplex PCR assay. Imported from immuneACCESS, the table was reduced by TCRdb to in-frame sequences with V and J called. These copies leave out some clones; in studies compared against another copy, an unresolved V gene accounts for under half, and the cause of the remainder is not known. The sample has 3,500 to 5,000 clones on record, roughly 83% of them singletons. The ten largest make up 15% to 20% of the sample. Here the sequenced sample was tumor tissue, taken from a patient who underwent chemoradiotherapy. The receptors originated from a human donor with HPV-associated anogenital cancer.

In nucleotides, the CDR3 is TGTGCCAGCAGTGATTATAGCAATCAGCCCCAGCATTTT. Amino acid sequence: CASSDYSNQPQHF. The J gene is TRBJ1-5, the V gene TRBV6-6; D not resolved. V lost 5 bases and J lost 0, with 5 bases in between. This CDR3 has 13 residues. CDR1 MNHNY and CDR2 SVGAGI come from the germline V gene (reference sequence).

This clone was seen a handful of times. V gene TRBV5-5 combines with J gene TRBJ1-4; 10 positions agree with TRBD1. Germline V CDR1 and CDR2: SGHKS, YYEKEE (reference sequence). This CDR3 has 18 residues. J lost 3 bases, V lost 3 bases, and 11 bases had no gene match. CDR3 bases: TGTGCCAGCAGCTCTCTGGGGGACAGGGGTGTATCTAATGAAAAACTGTTTTTT. Residues: CASSSLGDRGVSNEKLFF. The complete variable domain, with remaining parts taken from reference TRBV5-5 and TRBJ1-4, reads DAGVTQSPTHLIKTRGQQVTLRCSPISGHKSVSWYQQVLGQGPQFIFQYYEKEERGRGNFPDRFSARQFPNYSSELNVNALLLGDSALYLCASSSLGDRGVSNEKLFFGSGTQLSVL.

V gene TRBV10-3 combines with J gene TRBJ1-1, with D possibly being TRBD1 (6 bases). The CDR3 sequence is 15 residues long. Trimming took off 0 bases at V and 5 bases at J, with 13 bases between the two ends. Germline V gives CDR1 ENHRY, CDR2 SYGVKD. CDR3 coding DNA: TGTGCCATCAGTGAGTCGAATAGGGGGGGGACTGAAGCTTTCTTT. Protein sequence: CAISESNRGGTEAFF.

The chain has TRBV15 and TRBJ2-5; possible D gene TRBD2, 5 bases. Trimming left V 0 bases short and J 0 bases short, with 5 bases between. This CDR3 has 14 residues. The germline CDR1 and CDR2 sequences are LNHNV and YYDKDF (reference sequence). The CDR3 sequence is CATSREDYQETQYF. Here the CDR3 DNA reads TGTGCCACCAGCAGAGAGGACTACCAAGAGACCCAGTACTTC. The full variable domain, in which reference TRBV15 and TRBJ2-5 provide the parts outside the CDR3, is DAMVIQNPRYQVTQFGKPVTLSCSQTLNHNVMYWYQQKSSQAPKLLFHYYDKDFNNEADTPDNFQSRRPNTSFCFLDIRSPGLGDTAMYLCATSREDYQETQYFGPGTRLLVL.

The J gene is TRBJ2-4, the V gene TRBV28; D is tentatively TRBD1 or TRBD2 (7 bases each). The CDR3 loop spans 14 amino acids. Germline V gives CDR1 MDHEN, CDR2 SYDVKM. V was pared by 4 bases and J by 6 bases, with 13 bases between. CDR3 sequence (DNA): TGTGCCAGCAGTTACAGGGGCGGGAGAAACATTCAGTACTTC. Protein product: CASSYRGGRNIQYF.

The V call is TRBV29-1, the J call TRBJ2-2, with D possibly being TRBD1 or TRBD2 (5 bases each). This CDR3 contains 13 residues. The V and J ends lost 7 bases and 3 bases respectively, with 12 bases between them. Germline lookup yields CDR1 SQVTM and CDR2 ANQGSEA. CDR3 protein: CSATGRDTGELFF. CDR3 DNA: TGCAGCGCCACGGGACGGGACACCGGGGAGCTGTTTTTT.

The chain couples TRBV6-6 to TRBJ2-7; possible D gene TRBD1, 5 bases. The germline V gene encodes CDR1 MNHNY and CDR2 SVGAGI (reference sequence). The ends were cut back, 2 bases at V and 0 bases at J, with 11 bases in the middle. The CDR3 loop spans 15 amino acids. CDR3 coding DNA: TGTGCCAGCAGTTACGAGGCAGGGTTCTCCTACGAGCAGTACTTC. It is translated as CASSYEAGFSYEQYF.

This sequence joins TRBV28 and TRBJ2-1, with 9 positions matching TRBD1. The junction had 5 bases not matched to a gene; V was cut back by 5 bases and J by 6 bases. Germline V gives CDR1 MDHEN, CDR2 SYDVKM. The CDR3 has 14 residues. The CDR3 nucleotides read TGTGCCAGCAGTGAACAGGGGGCAGGCAATGAGCAGTTCTTC. Translated: CASSEQGAGNEQFF. Complete variable domain (other parts from reference TRBV28 and TRBJ2-1): DVKVTQSSRYLVKRTGEKVFLECVQDMDHENMFWYRQDPGLGLRLIYFSYDVKMKEKGDIPEGYSVSREKKERFSLILESASTNQTSMYLCASSEQGAGNEQFFGPGTRLTVL.

About this clone: One end of the junction fails to match germline, which may point to a read error. The chain recombines TRBV9 with TRBJ2-7; TRBD2 aligns across 9 bases. This CDR3 is built from 17 residues. Germline lookup yields CDR1 SGDLS and CDR2 YYNGEE. The CDR3 bases are TGTGCCAGCAGCGTAGGGGCGGGGGGGCCATACTCCAACGAGCAGTACTTC. Encoded protein: CASSVGAGGPYSNEQYF.

The chain uses TRBV5-6 and TRBJ1-5; D is unresolved. Per germline, CDR1 SGHDT and CDR2 YYEEEE. The CDR3 runs to 14 residues. V was trimmed by 0 bases and J by 0 bases, leaving 4 bases between them. CDR3 DNA sequence: TGTGCCAGCAGCTTGGGCCTTAGCAATCAGCCCCAGCATTTT. This encodes CASSLGLSNQPQHF.

The V and J genes are TRBV11-2 and TRBJ2-1, with TRBD2 matching over 13 bases. V dropped 4 bases and J dropped 5; count of bases not matched to a gene: 5. The CDR3 is 16 amino acids. The germline CDR1 and CDR2 sequences are SGHAT and FQNNGV. Here the CDR3 DNA reads TGTGCCAGCAGCTCGTCCGGACTAGCGGGAGACAATGAGCAGTTCTTC. Protein product: CASSSSGLAGDNEQFF. Drawing the rest from reference TRBV11-2 and TRBJ2-1, the complete variable domain is EAGVAQSPRYKIIEKRQSVAFWCNPISGHATLYWYQQILGQGPKLLIQFQNNGVVDDSQLPKDRFSAERLKGVDSTLKIQPAKLEDSAVYLCASSSSGLAGDNEQFFGPGTRLTVL.

The chain links TRBV18 to TRBJ2-3; tentative D call: TRBD2 (5 bases). The germline V gene encodes CDR1 KGHSH and CDR2 LQKENI. With 3 bases removed from V and 3 bases from J, the gap between germline ends came to 13 bases. This CDR3 comprises 15 residues. The CDR3 nucleotides are TGTGCCAGCTCACCCGCGAAGACGGGAACAGATACGCAGTATTTT. This sequence encodes CASSPAKTGTDTQYF. The whole variable domain, remainder taken from reference TRBV18 and TRBJ2-3, is NAGVMQNPRHLVRRRGQEARLRCSPMKGHSHVYWYRQLPEEGLKFMVYLQKENIIDESGMPKERFSAEFPKEGPSILRIQQVVRGDSAAYFCASSPAKTGTDTQYFGPGTRLTVL.

The chain is built from TRBV4-3 and TRBJ1-2, with D unresolved. V was trimmed by 0 bases and J by 7 bases, leaving 12 bases between them. The CDR3 length is 14 residues. Germline V gene sequence: CDR1 LGHNA, CDR2 YSLEER. CDR3 sequence: CASSQDTGPPGYTF. CDR3 DNA sequence: TGCGCCAGCAGCCAAGATACCGGCCCTCCTGGCTACACCTTC.

The chain uses TRBV6-6 and TRBJ2-1, with 10 nucleotides matching TRBD2. The CDR3 consists of 14 residues. Germline values: CDR1 MNHNY, CDR2 SVGAGI (reference sequence). The V and J ends lost 4 bases and 9 bases, in that order; junction bases with no gene match: 6. CDR3 region: CASSLGSGGFEQFF. As DNA, the CDR3 is TGTGCCAGCAGTTTGGGTAGCGGGGGGTTTGAGCAGTTCTTC.

The chain's CDR3 is CASSPDINEQFF. As DNA, the CDR3 is TGTGCCAGCTCACCGGACATCAATGAGCAGTTCTTC. The chain joins TRBV18 to TRBJ2-1, with D possibly matching TRBD1 (5 bases). Germline V CDR1 and CDR2: KGHSH, LQKENI. V was shortened by 3 bases and J by 6 bases, with 6 bases between the two germline ends. The CDR3 has 12 amino acids.

The chain combines TRBV4-3 with TRBJ2-3, with D unclear. CDR3 length: 13 amino acids. Trimming cost V 0 bases and J 10 bases, with 11 bases left between them. The germline CDR1 and CDR2 sequences are LGHNA and YSLEER. This CDR3 reads CASSQELLDAQYF. CDR3 nucleotide sequence: TGCGCCAGCAGCCAAGAGTTGTTAGACGCGCAGTATTTT.

In this sample, this clone turned up once. The V call is TRBV19, the J call TRBJ2-5; a possible D gene is TRBD1 (6 bases). V shed 3 bases and J shed 5 bases, with 16 bases lying between them. CDR1 LNHDA and CDR2 SQIVND come from the germline V gene (reference sequence). This CDR3 region has 15 residues. CDR3 bases: TGTGCCAGTAGTATGGGTGAGCAGGGGAAGGAGACCCAGTACTTC. This sequence encodes CASSMGEQGKETQYF.

The chain couples TRBV4-2 to TRBJ2-7, with D perhaps matching TRBD2 (6 bases). With 0 bases removed from V and 1 base from J, the gap between germline ends came to 13 bases. Germline CDR1 is LGHNA and CDR2 is YNFKEQ. CDR3 size: 16 residues. The CDR3 DNA is TGTGCCAGCAGCCAAGAAATAGCGGAGCTTTCCTACGAGCAGTACTTC. Its translation is CASSQEIAELSYEQYF.

The chain combines TRBV21-1 with TRBJ1-1; TRBD1, the table's D call, lacks a check against the DNA. TRBV21-1 is recorded as a pseudogene. There are 16 residues in the CDR3. This CDR3 is CASSSRQGEIYVEAFF. CDR3 nucleotides: TGTGCCAGCAGTTCCCGACAGGGGGAGATCTACGTTGAAGCTTTCTTT.

This chain connects TRBV5-4 to TRBJ1-2; no reliable D call. Germline CDR1 SGHNT, CDR2 YYREEE (reference sequence). The germline V and J ends were trimmed by 0 bases and 8 bases, with 17 bases remaining between them. This CDR3 region has 15 residues. The DNA of the CDR3 is TGTGCCAGCAGCTTGGAAACCGGCCCCCGGGAAGGCTACACCTTC. Its protein product is CASSLETGPREGYTF. Variable domain in full (rest from reference TRBV5-4 and TRBJ1-2): ETGVTQSPTHLIKTRGQQVTLRCSSQSGHNTVSWYQQALGQGPQFIFQYYREEENGRGNFPPRFSGLQFPNYSSELNVNALELDDSALYLCASSLETGPREGYTFGSGTRLTVV.

V usage is TRBV18 and J usage is TRBJ2-3; the D is unclear. Germline CDR1 is KGHSH and CDR2 is LQKENI. Trimming pared 3 bases from V and 4 bases from J, leaving 5 bases between. The CDR3 covers 12 residues. CDR3 nucleotides: TGTGCCAGCTCACCGGGGTCAGATACGCAGTATTTT. As protein: CASSPGSDTQYF.

The chain carries TRBV5-5 and TRBJ2-2; 12 positions match TRBD2. This CDR3 region has 16 residues. Germline loops: CDR1 SGHKS, CDR2 YYEKEE (reference sequence). V lost 4 bases, J lost 7 bases, and 8 bases stayed unmatched. The CDR3 loop is CASSPRLAGVIGELFF. The DNA of the CDR3 is TGTGCCAGCAGCCCCCGACTAGCGGGAGTTATCGGGGAGCTGTTTTTT. Combining the CDR3 with reference TRBV5-5 and TRBJ2-2 gives the whole variable domain DAGVTQSPTHLIKTRGQQVTLRCSPISGHKSVSWYQQVLGQGPQFIFQYYEKEERGRGNFPDRFSARQFPNYSSELNVNALLLGDSALYLCASSPRLAGVIGELFFGEGSRLTVL.

V is TRBV5-6 and J is TRBJ2-3; 16 nucleotides line up with TRBD2. With 3 bases clipped from V and 4 bases from J, the junction kept 8 bases outside the gene matches. The CDR3 extends over 18 amino acids. Germline loops: CDR1 SGHDT, CDR2 YYEEEE. Written as DNA, the CDR3 is TGTGCCAGCAGCTCTGCCGGGACTAGCGGGAGGGCCCCAGATACGCAGTATTTT. The encoded protein is CASSSAGTSGRAPDTQYF.

The genes are TRBV29-1 and TRBJ2-7; TRBD2 might be the D (6 bases). Trimming removed 2 bases from V and 5 bases from J, with 19 bases in between. The length of the CDR3 is 15 residues. Germline V gene lookup returns CDR1 SQVTM and CDR2 ANQGSEA. CDR3 DNA sequence: TGCAGCGTTGAACAATTAGACCCCGGGAGTAACGAGCAGTACTTC. It codes for CSVEQLDPGSNEQYF.

This clone was observed a single time. The CDR3 DNA sequence: TGCGCCAGCAGTGATTTCGGACGGGAGCAGTACTTC. The encoded protein is CASSDFGREQYF. This chain joins TRBV10-1 and TRBJ2-7; no clear D gene. Germline V lookup: CDR1 WNHNN, CDR2 SYGVQD (reference sequence). CDR3 length: 12 residues. Between the trimmed V and J ends, which lost 3 bases and 7 bases, there was a span of 10 bases.

In DNA, the CDR3 is TGTGGGGGGGACGAGCAGTACTTC. As protein: CGGDEQYF. V usage is TRBV7-9 and J usage is TRBJ2-7, with D possibly TRBD2 on 6 matching bases. Germline V lookup: CDR1 SEHNR, CDR2 FQNEAQ (reference sequence). The CDR3 is made up of 8 amino acids.

The rearrangement joins TRBV7-2 to TRBJ1-1; no firm D call. Trimming took off 2 bases at V and 4 bases at J, with 8 bases between the two ends. This CDR3 region has 13 residues. From germline, CDR1 is SGHTA and CDR2 FQGNSA. The CDR3 DNA follows: TGTGCCAGCAGCTTAAGCTTGATCACTGAAGCTTTCTTT. As protein: CASSLSLITEAFF.

The gene calls are TRBV21-1 and TRBJ1-5. TRBV21-1 is an annotated pseudogene. The CDR3 sequence is 15 residues long. The CDR3 coding sequence is TGTGCCAGCAGCAACTCTCATAAGACCGGGCTGCCCCAGCATTTT. This encodes CASSNSHKTGLPQHF.